This TCR beta chain was obtained from a study of blood T cell repertoires in COVID-19. At the level of the study: Material from acute and convalescent COVID-19 was sourced from the United States, Italy and Spain.

This CDR3 has 13 amino acids. Trimming cost V 1 base and J 5 bases, with 6 bases left between them. The table came from immunoSEQ multiplex PCR; TCRdb's copy has only in-frame clones and leaves some out. There are about 250,000 clones in the sample; nearly 90% occur only once, and around 2.3% lies in the top ten. The source is a woman aged 55 to 70 with COVID-19, enrolled during active disease. The chain has TRBV12-3 or TRBV12-4 and TRBJ1-5; D is unresolved. Material for sequencing was peripheral blood. The DNA for the CDR3 is TGTGCCAGCAGTTTAGGGGCTTATCAGCCCCAGCATTTT. Its translation is CASSLGAYQPQHF.